The 11 T cell receptor beta chains given below trace back to one sample, sequenced in a study of blood T cell repertoires in COVID-19. Sequencing was performed with immunoSEQ multiplex PCR; in TCRdb, only in-frame clones are kept and a portion is missing. The data contain roughly 140,000 clones, 65% to 80% of them singletons. The source material was peripheral blood. The receptors derive from a man aged 60-69 years with acute or convalescent COVID-19.

This chain links TRBV28 with TRBJ1-2; D not certain. V dropped 5 bases and J dropped 4 bases, with 14 bases sitting between them. The V gene's germline CDR1 is MDHEN and CDR2 SYDVKM. The CDR3 covers 14 residues. Here the CDR3 DNA reads TGTGCCAGCAGTCGTTCGGGAGACCTCTATGGCTACACCTTC. Its translation is CASSRSGDLYGYTF.

The chain is built from TRBV4-1 and TRBJ1-1; D gene ambiguous. Germline lookup yields CDR1 MGHRA and CDR2 YSYEKL. The CDR3 is 15 residues long. Trimming shortened V by 0 bases and J by 1 base, and 9 bases separated the two germline ends. CDR3 nucleotide sequence: TGCGCCAGCAGCCAAGATGCACACCCGAACACTGAAGCTTTCTTT. It specifies CASSQDAHPNTEAFF.

The V and J genes are TRBV5-6 and TRBJ2-5; 8 nucleotides match TRBD2. Germline loops: CDR1 SGHDT, CDR2 YYEEEE. CDR3 length: 16 residues. With V trimmed by 0 bases and J by 5 bases, 9 bases remained unmatched. CDR3 coding DNA: TGTGCCAGCAGCTTGGGTCTATCTAGCGGGCCGGAGACCCAGTACTTC. This gives the protein CASSLGLSSGPETQYF.

This clone was recorded a few times. V is TRBV28 and J is TRBJ2-3; possibly TRBD2 for D (7 bases). CDR3 length: 15 amino acids. Germline V gives CDR1 MDHEN, CDR2 SYDVKM. V was trimmed by 3 bases and J by 3 bases, leaving 13 bases between them. The CDR3 DNA follows: TGTGCCAGCAGTTTGGGGGGGCGCATGACAGATACGCAGTATTTT. It specifies CASSLGGRMTDTQYF.

The chain employs TRBV2 and TRBJ1-5; TRBD1 might be the D (5 bases). The CDR3 spans 13 residues. The V end was cut by 7 bases, the J end by 0 bases, with 7 bases between. The germline CDR1 and CDR2 sequences are SNHLY and FYNNEI. DNA for the CDR3: TGTGCCAGCATAGGGGATAGCAATCAGCCCCAGCATTTT. It encodes CASIGDSNQPQHF.

The chain combines TRBV3-1 (or the pseudogene TRBV3-2) with TRBJ2-3; possible D gene TRBD2, 5 bases. V was cut by 0 bases and J by 1 base, with 8 bases left in between. From germline, CDR1 is LGHDT and CDR2 YNNKEL (reference sequence). The CDR3 has 15 amino acids. The DNA of the CDR3 is TGTGCCAGCAGCCAAGAGGAGGACCGCACAGATACGCAGTATTTT. Protein: CASSQEEDRTDTQYF.

CDR3 nucleotide sequence: TGTGCCAGCGGGGGACAGGGGTATCAGCCCCAGCATTTT. Amino acid sequence: CASGGQGYQPQHF. This chain uses TRBV2 with TRBJ1-5, with TRBD1 identical over 10 bases. CDR1 and CDR2 (germline): SNHLY, FYNNEI. V was clipped by 8 bases and J by 5 bases; unmatched bases: 3. The CDR3 consists of 13 residues.

V and J are TRBV30 and TRBJ2-1; 9 nucleotides agree with TRBD2. V shed 3 bases and J 12 bases; nucleotides not matched to a gene: 3. The CDR3 is made up of 11 amino acids. CDR1 is GTSNPN, CDR2 SVGIG, per germline (reference sequence). CDR3 bases: TGTGCCTGGAGATCTAGCGGGATGCAGTTCTTC. Its protein is CAWRSSGMQFF.

This clone was observed a single time. The same CDR3 arises from other DNA sequences in this sample as well. The chain links TRBV5-1 to TRBJ2-2, with 7 bases lining up with TRBD2. This CDR3 contains 15 residues. Germline trimming cut 5 bases from V and 5 bases from J; bases unmatched to any gene: 9. Germline V gives CDR1 SGHRS, CDR2 YFSETQ. The CDR3 coding sequence is TGCGCCAGCAGTTTTGGGGGAGCGGGAACCGGGGAGCTGTTTTTT. Translation: CASSFGGAGTGELFF.

The chain is built from TRBV19 and TRBJ1-3; 8 bases align to TRBD1. The germline gives CDR1 LNHDA, CDR2 SQIVND (reference sequence). J was trimmed by 2 bases and V by 11 bases; bases with no gene match: 8. This CDR3 is built from 14 residues. CDR3 sequence: CARPAGGAGNTIYF. CDR3 coding DNA: TGTGCCCGTCCGGCAGGGGGCGCTGGAAACACCATATATTTT.

The chain links TRBV6-4 to TRBJ1-5, with TRBD1 matching 10 bases. CDR1 and CDR2 from the germline V gene are MRHNA and SNTAGT. Germline trimming cut 6 bases from V and 6 bases from J; bases unmatched to any gene: 8. The CDR3 is 15 amino acids. The CDR3 DNA follows: TGTGCCAGCAGGACTGGACAGGGGGTAGCTCAGCCCCAGCATTTT. Translated, it gives CASRTGQGVAQPQHF.